The 30 T cell receptor beta chains in this list originate from one sample, sequenced in a study of human T cells and chemical hapten exposure. TCRdb redid the calling of the RACE reads with MiXCR, one entry per CDR3 protein. The repertoire holds fewer than 200,000 distinct CDR3 sequences, 25% to 30% seen once, with less than 3.5% in the top ten. As to time point: pre-sensitization, week 0. Treatment meaning: therapeutic diphenylcyclopropenone sensitization with weekly scalp DPC. The sequencing here drew on whole blood, taken in connection with sensitization to the hapten diphenylcyclopropenone (DPC). The receptors come from a woman aged 25 to 45 with alopecia areata. Some clones in this sample may be carry-over from other donors' samples.

This clonotype has a handful of counts. J is TRBJ2-3 and V is TRBV28; TRBD2 matches at 15 bases. Germline V gives CDR1 MDHEN, CDR2 SYDVKM. The junction had 9 bases not matched to a gene; V was cut back by 6 bases and J by 5 bases. This CDR3 is 17 amino acids long. CDR3 in DNA: TGTGCCAGCAGCCGTGGGGGACTAGCGGGGGGACGAGATACGCAGTATTTT. It is translated as CASSRGGLAGGRDTQYF.

For the CDR3, the DNA is TGCGCCAGCAGCCCGACCGGGACAGGGATCTACGAGCAGTACTTC. Encoded protein: CASSPTGTGIYEQYF. The gene calls are TRBV5-1 and TRBJ2-7; 9 bases align to TRBD1. Trimming cost V 4 bases and J 3 bases; bases outside gene matches: 8. CDR1 is SGHRS and CDR2 is YFSETQ in the germline V gene. The CDR3 runs to 15 residues.

The chain uses TRBV19 and TRBJ1-6; D not certain. Germline V gene sequence: CDR1 LNHDA, CDR2 SQIVND (reference sequence). CDR3 length: 15 amino acids. V dropped 6 bases and J dropped 5 bases, with 14 bases sitting between them. CDR3 in DNA: TGTGCCAGTAGCCGTTCTAGGTACGATAATTCACCCCTCCACTTT. Amino acids: CASSRSRYDNSPLHF.

The gene calls are TRBV7-9 and TRBJ1-1; D possibly corresponds to TRBD1 (5 bases). Germline CDR1 and CDR2: SEHNR and FQNEAQ (reference sequence). This CDR3 is built from 14 residues. Trimming shortened V by 3 bases and J by 0 bases, and 8 bases separated the two germline ends. The CDR3 loop is CASSLGPVNTEAFF. Written as DNA, the CDR3 is TGTGCCAGCAGCTTGGGGCCCGTGAACACTGAAGCTTTCTTT.

The V gene is TRBV6-2 or TRBV6-3, the J gene TRBJ2-7, with 7 bases that match TRBD2. Germline V gene sequence: CDR1 MNHEY, CDR2 SVGEGT. The CDR3 runs to 13 residues. The V gene end was trimmed by 7 bases and the J gene end by 3 bases; junction bases not matched to a gene: 6. CDR3 region: CASINSGGYEQYF. The CDR3 DNA sequence: TGTGCCAGCATCAACTCGGGGGGCTACGAGCAGTACTTC.

The chain has TRBV29-1 and TRBJ2-7; maybe TRBD1 (5 bases). Trimming took 6 bases from V and 1 from J, leaving 10 bases between them. Germline values: CDR1 SQVTM, CDR2 ANQGSEA. CDR3 length: 12 amino acids. The CDR3 DNA follows: TGCAGCGTCGTAGGGGCTTCCTACGAGCAGTACTTC. Its translation is CSVVGASYEQYF.

The V gene is TRBV28, the J gene TRBJ2-7; D is unclear. The CDR3 length is 14 residues. Germline CDR1 reads MDHEN; CDR2 reads SYDVKM. Trimming pared 5 bases from V and 0 bases from J, leaving 11 bases between. The CDR3 coding sequence is TGTGCCAGCAGTACTCGACCAAGCTCCTACGAGCAGTACTTC. It specifies CASSTRPSSYEQYF.

The V gene is TRBV15, the J gene TRBJ1-1, with TRBD1 matching over 7 bases. The V segment lost 1 base and the J segment 10 bases; nucleotides outside the gene matches: 15. Looked up from germline, CDR1 is LNHNV and CDR2 is YYDKDF (reference sequence). The CDR3 has 16 residues. For the CDR3, the DNA is TGTGCCACCAGCAGAGTCGGAGGGGTAGGGGGCTATGGAGCTTTCTTT. Residues: CATSRVGGVGGYGAFF.

The rearrangement uses TRBV29-1 and TRBJ1-5; 9 positions match TRBD1. After removal of 6 bases from V and 4 bases from J, the junction contained 10 bases not matched to a gene. Per germline, CDR1 SQVTM and CDR2 ANQGSEA. This CDR3 is 15 amino acids long. CDR3: CSVVLTGTGNQPQHF. CDR3 sequence (DNA): TGCAGCGTCGTATTGACCGGGACAGGGAATCAGCCCCAGCATTTT.

This clonotype was seen a handful of times. This sequence joins TRBV18 and TRBJ1-1; D is perhaps TRBD1 (6 bases). The CDR3 loop spans 14 amino acids. Germline V gene sequence: CDR1 KGHSH, CDR2 LQKENI. The V end was cut by 5 bases, the J end by 3 bases, with 13 bases between. Here the CDR3 DNA reads TGTGCCAGCTCAGCGACAGGCTCGGACACTGAAGCTTTCTTT. This encodes CASSATGSDTEAFF.

This clonotype appeared many times. This chain uses TRBV9 with TRBJ1-2; no definite D call. Looked up from germline, CDR1 is SGDLS and CDR2 is YYNGEE. The CDR3 is made up of 12 amino acids. V lost 3 bases, J lost 0 bases, and 3 bases lay in between. The CDR3 is CASSATNYGYTF. The CDR3 DNA is TGTGCCAGCAGCGCTACTAACTATGGCTACACCTTC.

The V call is TRBV12-3 or TRBV12-4, the J call TRBJ2-5, with TRBD1 identical over 7 bases. CDR3 length equals 15 residues. Trimming at V came to 6 bases and at J to 2 bases, leaving 9 bases not matched to a gene. DNA of the CDR3: TGTGCCAGCAGCCCTCGACAGGGCCAACAAGAGACCCAGTACTTC. As protein: CASSPRQGQQETQYF.

This sequence joins TRBV28 and TRBJ2-7; 7 nucleotides line up with TRBD2. The CDR3 totals 14 residues. The germline V gene has CDR1 MDHEN and CDR2 SYDVKM. Trimming cost V 2 bases and J 5 bases; bases outside gene matches: 6. This CDR3 is CASSLLAVDNEQYF. In DNA form, the CDR3 reads TGTGCCAGCAGTTTACTAGCGGTCGATAACGAGCAGTACTTC.

The chain joins TRBV5-6 to TRBJ2-3; weak D call: TRBD2 (6 bases). Trimming removed 0 bases from V and 2 bases from J, with 13 bases in between. CDR1 and CDR2 (germline): SGHDT, YYEEEE. This CDR3 contains 16 residues. The CDR3 region has the DNA TGTGCCAGCAGCTTGGGCGTGGGGCGGGACACAGATACGCAGTATTTT. This codes for CASSLGVGRDTDTQYF.

The chain recombines TRBV4-2 with TRBJ2-4; D is possibly TRBD1 or TRBD2 (5 bases each). V was pared by 2 bases and J by 9 bases, with 11 bases between. This CDR3 region has 13 residues. Per germline, CDR1 LGHNA and CDR2 YNFKEQ. The CDR3 DNA reads as TGTGCCAGCAGCCAAATGGGGGTTGGCATTCAGTACTTC. Its protein is CASSQMGVGIQYF.

The chain couples TRBV6-4 to TRBJ2-3; a weak D match, TRBD2 (5 bases). The CDR3 has 13 amino acids. V dropped 4 bases and J dropped 1 base, with 6 bases sitting between them. CDR1 and CDR2 from the germline V gene are MRHNA and SNTAGT. Written as DNA, the CDR3 is TGTGCCAGCAGTGCGGAGGGCACAGATACGCAGTATTTT. Its protein is CASSAEGTDTQYF.

The sample holds a few counts of this clonotype. The chain uses TRBV28 and TRBJ2-7; D call uncertain. V was cut by 3 bases and J by 3 bases, with 6 bases left in between. CDR1 and CDR2 from the germline V gene are MDHEN and SYDVKM. The CDR3 consists of 12 residues. Written as DNA, the CDR3 is TGTGCCAGCAGTTTTCGGGTCTACGAGCAGTACTTC. It is translated as CASSFRVYEQYF.

This clonotype was counted a few times. The chain recombines TRBV5-6 with TRBJ1-2, with D unclear. The CDR3 has 13 residues. Germline loops: CDR1 SGHDT, CDR2 YYEEEE. V lost 4 bases to trimming and J lost 8 bases, with 15 bases between them. The DNA of the CDR3 is TGTGCCAGCAGCCCCCGATTGCGGTTCGGCTACACCTTC. This encodes CASSPRLRFGYTF. The variable domain in full, with the rest retrieved from reference TRBV5-6 and TRBJ1-2, is DAGVTQSPTHLIKTRGQQVTLRCSPKSGHDTVSWYQQALGQGPQFIFQYYEEEERQRGNFPDRFSGHQFPNYSSELNVNALLLGDSALYLCASSPRLRFGYTFGSGTRLTVV.

At least ten counts were recorded for this clonotype. The chain employs TRBV6-2 or TRBV6-3 and TRBJ2-1, with 12 positions matching TRBD2. The germline gives CDR1 MNHEY, CDR2 SVGEGT. The CDR3 is made up of 21 amino acids. V trimming: 6 bases; J trimming: 7 bases; junction bases outside the gene matches: 25. The CDR3 DNA reads TGTGCCAGCAGCCAAACTATCCTTCCGGGACTAGCGGGCCTAGTTCTAAATGAGCAGTTCTTC. This translates into CASSQTILPGLAGLVLNEQFF.

This clonotype was seen ten or more times. The rearrangement joins TRBV30 to TRBJ2-2; D remains unclear. The CDR3 is made up of 13 amino acids. The ends were cut back, 0 bases at V and 6 bases at J, with 8 bases in the middle. CDR1 GTSNPN and CDR2 SVGIG come from the germline V gene (reference sequence). The CDR3 bases are TGTGCCTGGAGTGTTCGTCTCGCCGGGGAGCTGTTTTTT. It specifies CAWSVRLAGELFF.

The chain is built from TRBV5-1 and TRBJ2-3; 8 positions agree with TRBD2. The CDR3 is 15 amino acids. V lost 3 bases and J lost 2; bases outside the gene matches: 5. Germline-derived CDR1 and CDR2 are SGHRS and YFSETQ. In DNA, the CDR3 is TGCGCCAGCAGCTGGGCCGGACTAGCCACAGATACGCAGTATTTT. Translating it yields CASSWAGLATDTQYF. Complete variable domain (other parts from reference TRBV5-1 and TRBJ2-3): KAGVTQTPRYLIKTRGQQVTLSCSPISGHRSVSWYQQTPGQGLQFLFEYFSETQRNKGNFPGRFSGRQFSNSRSEMNVSTLELGDSALYLCASSWAGLATDTQYFGPGTRLTVL.

The sample holds a few counts of this clonotype. The chain joins TRBV20-1 to TRBJ1-1; D call uncertain. Trimming pared 0 bases from V and 4 bases from J, leaving 15 bases between. The CDR3 sequence is 15 residues long. Germline loops: CDR1 DFQATT, CDR2 SNEGSKA (reference sequence). CDR3 nucleotide sequence: TGCAGTGCTAGAGATCGGTCAGTCTCAGGCACTGAAGCTTTCTTT. It translates to CSARDRSVSGTEAFF.

This clonotype was detected a few times. The chain has TRBV3-1 and TRBJ2-1; TRBD2 aligns across 7 bases. The CDR3 runs to 12 residues. The germline V gene encodes CDR1 LGHDT and CDR2 YNNKEL (reference sequence). V dropped 5 bases and J dropped 8; count of bases not matched to a gene: 3. This CDR3 is CASSYLADEQFF. The CDR3 coding sequence is TGTGCCAGCAGCTACCTAGCGGATGAGCAGTTCTTC.

This clonotype was counted only a few times. This CDR3 is CASNRAVRETQYF. The DNA of the CDR3 is TGTGCCAGCAACCGGGCAGTACGAGAGACCCAGTACTTC. The chain is built from TRBV28 and TRBJ2-5; D remains ambiguous. In germline, CDR1 is MDHEN, CDR2 SYDVKM. The CDR3 spans 13 residues. Trimming shortened V by 7 bases and J by 4 bases, and 13 bases separated the two germline ends.

The chain links TRBV28 to TRBJ2-1; D gene uncertain. V was cut by 6 bases and J by 8 bases, with 14 bases left in between. This CDR3 comprises 13 residues. Germline lookup yields CDR1 MDHEN and CDR2 SYDVKM. The chain's CDR3 is CASRTSLPYEQFF. The CDR3 nucleotides are TGTGCCAGCAGGACGTCCCTTCCCTATGAGCAGTTCTTC. The variable domain in full, with the rest retrieved from reference TRBV28 and TRBJ2-1, is DVKVTQSSRYLVKRTGEKVFLECVQDMDHENMFWYRQDPGLGLRLIYFSYDVKMKEKGDIPEGYSVSREKKERFSLILESASTNQTSMYLCASRTSLPYEQFFGPGTRLTVL.

On this clonotype: A read error is possible here, since a much larger clone lies one base away. The chain recombines TRBV28 with TRBJ2-2; D not resolved. The germline V and J ends were trimmed by 6 bases and 1 base, with 6 bases remaining between them. CDR1 and CDR2 from the germline V gene are MDHEN and SYDVKM. The CDR3 runs 13 residues. The CDR3 loop is CASRAGNTGELFF. CDR3 DNA sequence: TGTGCCAGCAGGGCAGGGAACACCGGGGAGCTGTTTTTT. The entire variable domain, with the rest obtained from reference TRBV28 and TRBJ2-2, is as follows: DVKVTQSSRYLVKRTGEKVFLECVQDMDHENMFWYRQDPGLGLRLIYFSYDVKMKEKGDIPEGYSVSREKKERFSLILESASTNQTSMYLCASRAGNTGELFFGEGSRLTVL.

This clonotype was seen just once. The chain combines TRBV3-1 with TRBJ2-3, with a possible D match to TRBD2 (6 bases). Deletions cut 1 base from V and 5 bases from J, with 7 bases between. Looked up from germline, CDR1 is LGHDT and CDR2 is YNNKEL (reference sequence). The CDR3 loop spans 13 amino acids. This chain's CDR3 is CASSQAGVDTQYF. The CDR3 DNA is TGTGCCAGCAGCCAAGCGGGAGTAGATACGCAGTATTTT.

The CDR3 DNA reads TGCAGTGCTCCGACAGGGGAGGCCTATGGCTACACCTTC. It encodes CSAPTGEAYGYTF. This chain links TRBV20-1 with TRBJ1-2; TRBD1 matches 8 bases. The junction had 6 bases not matched to a gene; V was cut back by 5 bases and J by 4 bases. Germline V CDR1 and CDR2: DFQATT, SNEGSKA (reference sequence). The CDR3 has 13 amino acids.

The chain is built from TRBV13 and TRBJ2-4; 10 bases align to TRBD2. With 3 bases clipped from V and 4 bases from J, the junction kept 6 bases outside the gene matches. Germline-derived CDR1 and CDR2 are PRHDT and FYEKMQ (reference sequence). CDR3 length: 16 amino acids. Written as DNA, the CDR3 is TGTGCCAGCAGCTTTACTGTAGCGGGAGGTAAAAACATTCAGTACTTC. This sequence encodes CASSFTVAGGKNIQYF.

This rearrangement joins TRBV28 to TRBJ2-5; D gene unclear. The CDR3 loop spans 13 amino acids. Germline CDR1 reads MDHEN; CDR2 reads SYDVKM. V was clipped by 2 bases and J by 1 base, with 5 bases between them. In DNA form, the CDR3 reads TGTGCCAGCAGTTTAACAGTCCAAGAGACCCAGTACTTC. Its protein is CASSLTVQETQYF.